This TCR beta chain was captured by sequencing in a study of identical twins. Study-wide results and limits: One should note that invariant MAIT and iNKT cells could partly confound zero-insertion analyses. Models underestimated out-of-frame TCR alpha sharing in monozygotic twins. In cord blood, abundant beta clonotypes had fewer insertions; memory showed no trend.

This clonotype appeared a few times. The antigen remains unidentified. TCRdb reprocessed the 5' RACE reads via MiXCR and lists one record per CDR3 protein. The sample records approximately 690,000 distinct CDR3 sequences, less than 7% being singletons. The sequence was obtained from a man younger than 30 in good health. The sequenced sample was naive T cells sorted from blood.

CDR3 bases: TGTGCCAGTACCCCCAGGGGACAGGGCGTCCCCGGGGAGCTGTTTTTT. Its translation: CASTPRGQGVPGELFF. The J gene is TRBJ2-2, the V gene TRBV19, with 9 positions matching TRBD1. Per the germline V gene, CDR1 is LNHDA and CDR2 is SQIVND (reference sequence). The CDR3 is made up of 16 amino acids. Losses at the gene ends were 7 bases for V and 6 bases for J; bases not matched to a gene: 12.